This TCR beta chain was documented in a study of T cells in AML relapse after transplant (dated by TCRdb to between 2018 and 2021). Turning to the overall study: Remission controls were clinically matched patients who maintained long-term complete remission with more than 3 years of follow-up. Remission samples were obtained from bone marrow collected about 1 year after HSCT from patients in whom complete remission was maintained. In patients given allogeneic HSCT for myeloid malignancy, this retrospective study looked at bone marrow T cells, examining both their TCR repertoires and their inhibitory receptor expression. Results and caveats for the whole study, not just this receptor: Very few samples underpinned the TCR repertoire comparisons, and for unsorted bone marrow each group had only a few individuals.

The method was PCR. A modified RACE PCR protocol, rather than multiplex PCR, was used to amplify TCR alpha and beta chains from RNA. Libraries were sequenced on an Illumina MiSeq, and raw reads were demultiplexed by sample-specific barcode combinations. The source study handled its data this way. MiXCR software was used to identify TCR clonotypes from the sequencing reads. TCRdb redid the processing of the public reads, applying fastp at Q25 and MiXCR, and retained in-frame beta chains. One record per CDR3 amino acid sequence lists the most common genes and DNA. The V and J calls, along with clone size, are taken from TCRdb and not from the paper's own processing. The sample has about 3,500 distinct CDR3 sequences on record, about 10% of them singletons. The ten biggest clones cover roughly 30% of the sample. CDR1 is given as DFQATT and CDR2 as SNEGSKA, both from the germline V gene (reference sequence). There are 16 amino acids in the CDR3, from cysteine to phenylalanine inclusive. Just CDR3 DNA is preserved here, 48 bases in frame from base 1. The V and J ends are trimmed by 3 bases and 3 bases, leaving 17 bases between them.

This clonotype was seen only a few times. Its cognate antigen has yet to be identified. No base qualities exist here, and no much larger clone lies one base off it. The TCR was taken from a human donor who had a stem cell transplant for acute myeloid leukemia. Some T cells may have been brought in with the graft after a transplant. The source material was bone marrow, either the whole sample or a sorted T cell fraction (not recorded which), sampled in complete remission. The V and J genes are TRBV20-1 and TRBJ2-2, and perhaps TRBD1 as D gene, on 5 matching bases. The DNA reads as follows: TGCAGTGCTAGGACCCCCACGCAAGGGGACACCGGGGAGCTGTTTTTT. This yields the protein CSARTPTQGDTGELFF.